This entry lists 11 T cell receptor beta chains sequenced from one sample in a study of blood T cell repertoires in COVID-19. Produced via immunoSEQ multiplex PCR; TCRdb's table is partial and in-frame only. Seen here are some 60,000 clones, roughly 79% observed once, and the top ten hold 25% to 35%. The sequenced material came from peripheral blood. The receptors shown here come from a human donor in a cohort sampled during active COVID-19.

This clone appeared many times. The CDR3 nucleotides are TGTGCCAGCAGTCTGACGTACAGGGGGATGGGCACTGAAGCTTTCTTT. Its translation is CASSLTYRGMGTEAFF. The V and J genes are TRBV27 and TRBJ1-1; 8 nucleotides line up with TRBD1. Trimming at V came to 5 bases and at J to 4 bases, leaving 12 bases not matched to a gene. The CDR3 is 16 residues long. Germline CDR1 is MNHEY and CDR2 is SMNVEV (reference sequence).

This clone was seen only once. The V and J genes are TRBV28 and TRBJ1-1, with D uncertain. This CDR3 spans 12 amino acids. In germline, CDR1 is MDHEN, CDR2 SYDVKM. Trimming pared 8 bases from V and 8 bases from J, leaving 15 bases between. In DNA, the CDR3 is TGTGCCAGCCTTACGAGGACTCGGGAAGCTTTCTTT. Its protein is CASLTRTREAFF.

The chain carries TRBV7-8 and TRBJ2-2; the D gene is possibly TRBD2 (5 bases). Germline-derived CDR1 and CDR2 are SGHVS and FQNEAQ. This CDR3 contains 15 residues. V gave up 1 base and J gave up 7 bases, with 13 bases separating them. The CDR3 here is CASSLETGSNGELFF. CDR3 DNA sequence: TGTGCCAGCAGCTTAGAAACGGGGTCGAACGGGGAGCTGTTTTTT.

J is TRBJ2-1 and V is TRBV6-6; the match to TRBD1 covers 8 bases. The CDR3 consists of 15 residues. Germline values: CDR1 MNHNY, CDR2 SVGAGI (reference sequence). Trimming at V came to 2 bases and at J to 6 bases, leaving 6 bases not matched to a gene. CDR3 residues: CASSYLTGVSNEQFF. CDR3 sequence (DNA): TGTGCCAGCAGTTACCTGACAGGGGTATCCAATGAGCAGTTCTTC.

The chain has TRBV28 and TRBJ2-7, with D possibly TRBD1 on 6 matching bases. The CDR3 is 13 amino acids. Germline V gene data show CDR1 as MDHEN and CDR2 as SYDVKM. Trimming stripped 8 bases from V and 5 bases from J, with 16 bases between. CDR3 DNA: TGTGCCAGCCTCCACAGGGAGCCAAACGAGCAGTACTTC. Protein: CASLHREPNEQYF.

This chain links TRBV5-1 with TRBJ2-1; maybe TRBD1 (5 bases). Germline V gene data show CDR1 as SGHRS and CDR2 as YFSETQ. The ends were cut back, 1 base at V and 6 bases at J, with 17 bases in the middle. The CDR3 is 16 residues long. The CDR3 bases are TGCGCCAGCAGCTTGCTAGGAAGGGGCGTCAGCAATGAGCAGTTCTTC. Its translation is CASSLLGRGVSNEQFF.

V and J are TRBV6-2 or TRBV6-3 and TRBJ2-1; 15 bases are a match to TRBD2. The germline V gene encodes CDR1 MNHEY and CDR2 SVGEGT. V was clipped by 6 bases and J by 7 bases; unmatched bases: 4. This CDR3 contains 15 residues. The CDR3 sequence: CASSRTSGGENEQFF. CDR3 in DNA: TGTGCCAGCAGCCGGACTAGCGGGGGGGAAAATGAGCAGTTCTTC.

This chain uses TRBV15 with TRBJ1-2, with D perhaps matching TRBD1 (5 bases). The CDR3 has 14 amino acids. From germline, CDR1 is LNHNV and CDR2 YYDKDF (reference sequence). Trimming left V 0 bases short and J 8 bases short, with 13 bases between. The CDR3 DNA reads as TGTGCCACCAGCAGAGATCGGGGGGTTGGGGGCTACACCTTC. It specifies CATSRDRGVGGYTF.

The J gene is TRBJ1-3, the V gene TRBV3-1 (or the pseudogene TRBV3-2); 9 positions agree with TRBD1. Germline-derived CDR1 and CDR2 are LGHDT and YNNKEL (reference sequence). V was clipped by 4 bases and J by 2 bases; unmatched bases: 9. CDR3 length: 17 amino acids. CDR3 loop: CASSPNRGLPPGNTIYF. The DNA for the CDR3 is TGTGCCAGCAGCCCCAACAGGGGGCTCCCCCCTGGAAACACCATATATTTT.

As for this clone: This same CDR3 is encoded by further DNA sequences in the sample. The chain is built from TRBV20-1 and TRBJ2-1; D gene ambiguous. Between the trimmed V and J ends, which lost 5 bases and 4 bases, there was a span of 6 bases. The V gene's germline CDR1 is DFQATT and CDR2 SNEGSKA (reference sequence). The CDR3 is 11 residues long. CDR3 in DNA: TGCAGTGCTCCGTTGTACAATGAGCAGTTCTTC. Amino acids: CSAPLYNEQFF.

The CDR3 loop reads CASRQTGEASPLHF. In DNA, the CDR3 is TGTGCCAGCAGGCAAACAGGGGAGGCTTCACCCCTCCACTTT. V is TRBV6-6 and J is TRBJ1-6; 7 bases fit TRBD1. Germline CDR1 is MNHNY and CDR2 is SVGAGI (reference sequence). This CDR3 comprises 14 residues. Trimming at V came to 6 bases and at J to 9 bases, leaving 8 bases not matched to a gene.